A selection of T cell receptor beta chains follows, all from one sample in a study of OX40 agonist ivuxolimab in advanced cancers. Clones were read by immunoSEQ multiplex PCR, and TCRdb kept only the in-frame ones, dropping some. This sample has approximately 69,000 clones, with less than 90% found just once. The sample in question was CD4+ or CD8+ T cells sorted from blood, obtained in a trial of the OX40 agonist ivuxolimab. These receptors were obtained from an adult with an advanced solid tumor such as melanoma, head and neck, liver or kidney cancer. Each CDR3 is given with its conserved first and last residue. The D gene is left open where the match is weak. Rows give clone size only sometimes, using once, few, many, or a class for an expanded clone.

CASSLVAGLEYGYTF | TGTGCCAGCAGCTTGGTGGCTGGGTTAGAGTATGGCTACACCTTC | TRBJ1-2 | TRBV5-5 | . | .
CATSRGFITHNEQFF | TGTGCCACCAGCAGGGGGTTTATTACCCACAATGAGCAGTTCTTC | TRBJ2-1 | TRBV15 | . | .
CASSQGSTGDGYTF | TGTGCCAGCAGCCAAGGGTCAACAGGGGACGGCTACACCTTC | TRBJ1-2 | TRBV7-9 | TRBD1 | .
CASSPTSGGVGSYWEQYF | TGTGCCAGCAGTCCGACTAGCGGGGGGGTTGGAAGTTATTGGGAGCAGTACTTC | TRBJ2-7 | TRBV27 | TRBD2 | once
CASSGAGPVYNEQFF | TGTGCCAGCAGCGGAGCGGGACCCGTCTACAATGAGCAGTTCTTC | TRBJ2-1 | TRBV7-2 | TRBD2 | .
CASSTGRLATEAFF | TGTGCCAGCAGTACCGGGCGCTTGGCTACTGAAGCTTTCTTT | TRBJ1-1 | TRBV28 | . | .
CASSGGSSPYEQYF | TGTGCCAGCAGTGGCGGATCAAGTCCCTACGAGCAGTACTTC | TRBJ2-7 | TRBV2 | . | .
CASSILGDRVNEQYF | TGTGCCAGTAGTATCTTAGGGGACAGGGTCAACGAGCAGTACTTC | TRBJ2-7 | TRBV19 | TRBD1 | .
CASSRTREQYF | TGTGCCAGCAGTCGAACACGCGAGCAGTACTTC | TRBJ2-7 | TRBV6-1 | . | .
CAISEDYQPQHF | TGTGCCATCAGTGAGGACTATCAGCCCCAGCATTTT | TRBJ1-5 | TRBV10-3 | . | .
CASSQGQGDRSPLHF | TGTGCCAGCAGCCAAGGACAGGGGGATAGGTCACCCCTCCACTTT | TRBJ1-6 | TRBV4-2 | TRBD1 | .
CASSLRTGLGQPQHF | TGTGCCAGCAGCCTCCGGACAGGGTTAGGGCAGCCCCAGCATTTT | TRBJ1-5 | TRBV7-2 | TRBD1 | once
CASSPGRNTEAFF | TGTGCCAGCAGCCCAGGGAGGAACACTGAAGCTTTCTTT | TRBJ1-1 | TRBV7-2 | . | few
CASSEVGGEGTEAFF | TGTGCCAGCAGTGAAGTCGGGGGAGAGGGCACTGAAGCTTTCTTT | TRBJ1-1 | TRBV6-1 | . | .
CASSPGQGRRIYF | TGTGCCAGCAGCCCCGGACAGGGCCGGCGTATATATTTT | TRBJ1-3 | TRBV6-5 | TRBD1 | .
CASSQSTWLEKLFF | TGTGCCAGCAGCCAGTCAACGTGGCTTGAAAAACTGTTTTTT | TRBJ1-4 | TRBV5-6 | . | .
CASSLNPLNTEAFF | TGCGCCAGCAGCTTGAACCCCCTGAACACTGAAGCTTTCTTT | TRBJ1-1 | TRBV5-1 | . | .
CASSQDGTGGLPSNQPQHF | TGCGCCAGCAGCCAAGATGGGACAGGGGGCTTACCTAGCAATCAGCCCCAGCATTTT | TRBJ1-5 | TRBV4-3 | TRBD1 | .
CASSPGQASGSRSTDTQYF | TGTGCCAGCTCACCGGGACAGGCTAGCGGGAGCCGGAGCACAGATACGCAGTATTTT | TRBJ2-3 | TRBV18 | TRBD2 | once
CASSRTGSPATNEKLFF | TGTGCCAGCAGTCGGACAGGCTCCCCTGCAACTAATGAAAAACTGTTTTTT | TRBJ1-4 | TRBV28 | TRBD1 | .
CASSLLAGGTGELFF | TGCGCCAGCAGCCTACTAGCGGGGGGAACCGGGGAGCTGTTTTTT | TRBJ2-2 | TRBV5-1 | TRBD2 | .
CASSPDSQETQYF | TGTGCCAGCAGCCCGGACAGCCAAGAGACCCAGTACTTC | TRBJ2-5 | TRBV7-9 | . | .
CSAKTGTGDQPQHF | TGCAGCGCCAAAACAGGTACAGGCGATCAGCCCCAGCATTTT | TRBJ1-5 | TRBV29-1 | . | few
CAWSADRSRYGYTF | TGTGCCTGGAGTGCGGACCGATCGAGATATGGCTACACCTTC | TRBJ1-2 | TRBV30 | . | .
CASSLHWTGGTGELFF | TGTGCCAGCAGCTTGCATTGGACAGGGGGCACCGGGGAGCTGTTTTTT | TRBJ2-2 | TRBV5-4 | TRBD1 | .
CASSLQGATNEKLFF | TGTGCCAGCAGCCTACAGGGGGCGACTAATGAAAAACTGTTTTTT | TRBJ1-4 | TRBV28 | TRBD1 | many
CASSRADGGNTIYF | TGTGCCAGCAGCCGGGCCGATGGTGGAAACACCATATATTTT | TRBJ1-3 | TRBV7-2 | . | .
CASSLMTGDTGELFF | TGCGCCAGCAGCTTGATGACAGGGGATACCGGGGAGCTGTTTTTT | TRBJ2-2 | TRBV5-1 | TRBD1 | .
CASSSGRGMADTQYF | TGCGCCAGCAGCTCAGGCCGGGGGATGGCAGATACGCAGTATTTT | TRBJ2-3 | TRBV5-1 | . | .
CASSSSGGTYEQYF | TGTGCCAGCAGCTCTAGCGGGGGGACCTACGAGCAGTACTTC | TRBJ2-7 | TRBV7-3 | TRBD2 | few
CASRRDSQSNSPLHF | TGTGCCAGCAGGCGGGACAGCCAAAGTAATTCACCCCTCCACTTT | TRBJ1-6 | TRBV6-5 | TRBD1 | .
CASSTPRGERTGELFF | TGTGCCAGTAGTACCCCCAGGGGCGAACGCACCGGGGAGCTGTTTTTT | TRBJ2-2 | TRBV19 | . | .
CASSSGTSTNYNEQFF | TGTGCCAGCTCGTCCGGGACTAGCACAAACTACAATGAGCAGTTCTTC | TRBJ2-1 | TRBV18 | TRBD2 | .
CASSREAGGSYEQYF | TGTGCCAGCAGCCGAGAGGCGGGAGGTTCCTACGAGCAGTACTTC | TRBJ2-7 | TRBV6-4 | TRBD2 | .
CASSRSDRYAEAFF | TGTGCCAGCAGTCGGTCTGACAGGTACGCTGAAGCTTTCTTT | TRBJ1-1 | TRBV27 | . | .
CASSPSDIREKLFF | TGTGCCAGCTCACCCTCAGATATCCGCGAAAAACTGTTTTTT | TRBJ1-4 | TRBV18 | . | .
CASSSQGTRAFF | TGTGCCAGCAGCTCACAGGGTACCCGAGCTTTCTTT | TRBJ1-1 | TRBV7-2 | . | .
CASNLDSPLSEQYF | TGCGCCAGCAATTTAGACAGTCCCCTGAGCGAGCAGTACTTC | TRBJ2-7 | TRBV5-1 | . | .
CASSPMGNQETQYF | TGTGCCAGCTCACCTATGGGGAATCAAGAGACCCAGTACTTC | TRBJ2-5 | TRBV18 | . | .
CASADRGVSEKLFF | TGTGCCAGCGCAGACAGGGGAGTATCTGAAAAACTGTTTTTT | TRBJ1-4 | TRBV18 | TRBD1 | .
CASSLAGSYGYTF | TGTGCCAGCAGCTTAGCAGGGAGTTATGGCTACACCTTC | TRBJ1-2 | TRBV7-2 | . | .
CASSLSRDYITLAKNIQYF | TGTGCCAGCAGCTTATCCCGGGACTACATAACTTTAGCCAAAAACATTCAGTACTTC | TRBJ2-4 | TRBV7-2 | TRBD2 | .
CASSGRLAGTGEQYF | TGTGCCAGCAGCGGGCGACTAGCGGGGACGGGTGAGCAGTACTTC | TRBJ2-7 | TRBV5-6 | TRBD2 | .
CAWSVRRAAEKLFF | TGTGCCTGGAGTGTACGGAGGGCGGCTGAAAAACTGTTTTTT | TRBJ1-4 | TRBV30 | . | .
CASSLTRPDTQYF | TGTGCCAGCAGCTTAACCCGGCCAGATACGCAGTATTTT | TRBJ2-3 | TRBV7-3 | . | .
CASSRPTDYEQYF | TGTGCCAGCTCACGACCGACAGACTACGAGCAGTACTTC | TRBJ2-7 | TRBV18 | . | many
CASSSQAPGEQFF | TGTGCCAGCAGCTCCCAAGCCCCCGGTGAGCAGTTCTTC | TRBJ2-1 | TRBV7-3 | . | .
CASSTEYETQYF | TGTGCCAGCAGCACCGAGTACGAGACCCAGTACTTC | TRBJ2-5 | TRBV7-9 | . | .
CASSSELSNQPQHF | TGTGCCAGCAGCTCGGAACTTAGCAATCAGCCCCAGCATTTT | TRBJ1-5 | TRBV7-8 | . | .
CASSEDQNTEAFF | TGTGCCAGCAGCGAAGACCAGAACACTGAAGCTTTCTTT | TRBJ1-1 | TRBV11-1 | . | .
CASSFVRNTEAFF | TGTGCCAGCAGTTTTGTAAGGAACACTGAAGCTTTCTTT | TRBJ1-1 | TRBV7-2 | . | .
CASGLVQGMNTEAFF | TGTGCTAGTGGTTTGGTACAGGGGATGAACACTGAAGCTTTCTTT | TRBJ1-1 | TRBV12-5 | TRBD1 | .